This TCR beta chain was observed in a study of CXCR3-negative and CXCR3-positive naive CD8 T cells. Study conclusions and caveats: The study found more hydrophobic TRB CDR3s in CXCR3-positive naive cells than in CXCR3-negative naive cells.

Note on this clonotype: Its specificity is unknown.

Libraries of TRB cDNA were made by 5' RACE and carried UMIs. With the 5' RACE reads reprocessed, TCRdb shows one record per CDR3 protein and no DNA. Recorded for this sample: 84,000 or so distinct CDR3 sequences. Germline CDR1 reads SNHLY; CDR2 reads FYNNEI. The CDR3 covers 15 residues. The TCR comes from a human donor in good health. Some clones in this sample may be carry-over from other donors' samples. The genes are TRBV2 and TRBJ2-5. Sequencing used naive CXCR3- CD8+ T cells from blood. Subset noted: CD45RO-CCR7+CD27+CD95- naive CD8+ T cells lacking CXCR3 (TNR3-). The CDR3 region is CASQVSAAMQETQYF. Combining the CDR3 with reference TRBV2 and TRBJ2-5 gives the whole variable domain EPEVTQTPSHQVTQMGQEVILRCVPISNHLYFYWYRQILGQKVEFLVSFYNNEISEKSEIFDDQFSVERPDGSNFTLKIRSTKLEDSAMYFCASQVSAAMQETQYFGPGTRLLVL.